This T cell receptor (beta chain) was sequenced for a study of blood T cell repertoires in COVID-19. On the study more broadly: Acute-phase and convalescent COVID-19 samples originated in the United States, Italy and Spain.

V lost 6 bases and J lost 5, with 18 bases in between. This CDR3 contains 15 residues. CDR1 and CDR2 (germline): SGHAT, FQNNGV. Methods used by the authors: For nucleated cells, counts were estimated from reference gene primer amplification. TCRdb's copy holds only in-frame clones and misses some; the assay was immunoSEQ multiplex PCR. V, J and clone size reflect that table, while D and trimming were determined from the DNA. The sample has fewer than 250,000 clones, about four fifths seen once; the top ten hold 4.8%. Exposed participants encountered a COVID-19 case during the 2 weeks preceding study entry.

This receptor was taken from a woman aged 45-60 years who had been exposed to COVID-19. Sequences were obtained from PBMCs or T cells enriched from blood (not recorded which). This chain joins TRBV11-2 and TRBJ2-3; a weak D match, TRBD1 (6 bases). The CDR3, as DNA: TGTGCCAGCAGTCTTCCGGGACAATCGGGAGATACGCAGTATTTT. Protein sequence: CASSLPGQSGDTQYF. The full variable domain, with the rest looked up from reference TRBV11-2 and TRBJ2-3, is EAGVAQSPRYKIIEKRQSVAFWCNPISGHATLYWYQQILGQGPKLLIQFQNNGVVDDSQLPKDRFSAERLKGVDSTLKIQPAKLEDSAVYLCASSLPGQSGDTQYFGPGTRLTVL.